The 20 T cell receptor beta chains below were found in one sample sequenced in a study of STAT5B mutations in CD4+ large granular lymphocyte leukemia. This table comes from immunoSEQ multiplex PCR, and its TCRdb copy is limited to in-frame clones, with some not included. Of about 40,000 clones listed, approximately 84% are singletons. The sequenced material came from CD4+ T cells from blood buffy coats. All receptors derive from a human donor in good health.

The chain uses TRBV19 and TRBJ1-6, with D unclear. Trimming took 4 bases from V and 10 from J, leaving 23 bases between them. The germline V gene has CDR1 LNHDA and CDR2 SQIVND (reference sequence). This CDR3 has 17 amino acids. The CDR3 bases are TGTGCCAGTAGTAATTTGGAAGGTTTCGACCTGGGCTCACCCCTCCACTTT. It yields the protein CASSNLEGFDLGSPLHF.

The chain carries TRBV6-6 and TRBJ2-7; unclear D gene. V lost 3 bases, J lost 4 bases, and 10 bases lay in between. Germline CDR1 reads MNHNY; CDR2 reads SVGAGI (reference sequence). CDR3 length equals 13 residues. This chain's CDR3 is CASSYGLGYEQYF. The CDR3 bases are TGTGCCAGCAGTTATGGTTTGGGGTACGAGCAGTACTTC.

V usage is TRBV6-6 and J usage is TRBJ1-5; no firm D call. With 6 bases removed from V and 2 bases from J, the gap between germline ends came to 8 bases. Germline V gene lookup returns CDR1 MNHNY and CDR2 SVGAGI (reference sequence). CDR3 length equals 13 residues. CDR3: CASSYERNQPQHF. The CDR3 bases are TGTGCCAGCAGCTACGAGCGCAATCAGCCCCAGCATTTT.

CDR3 amino acids: CASSPVGGTPDTQYF. Written as DNA, the CDR3 is TGTGCCAGCAGCCCCGTCGGGGGGACCCCAGATACGCAGTATTTT. The rearrangement links TRBV27 to TRBJ2-3, with 7 nucleotides matching TRBD2. Trimming took 6 bases from V and 4 from J; bases not matched to a gene: 10. CDR3 length: 15 amino acids. The germline gives CDR1 MNHEY, CDR2 SMNVEV (reference sequence).

The chain employs TRBV7-9 and TRBJ1-6; D call uncertain. This CDR3 is 13 amino acids long. With 4 bases removed from V and 14 bases from J, the gap between germline ends came to 15 bases. Per germline, CDR1 SEHNR and CDR2 FQNEAQ (reference sequence). The CDR3 protein is CASSSPRATALHF. In nucleotides, the CDR3 is TGTGCCAGCAGCTCCCCCCGAGCTACGGCCCTCCACTTT.

This chain connects TRBV19 to TRBJ1-2, with unresolved D. CDR3 length equals 12 residues. Trimming removed 9 bases from V and 3 bases from J, with 11 bases in between. The germline CDR1 and CDR2 sequences are LNHDA and SQIVND (reference sequence). The CDR3 loop reads CASKSGDYGYTF. In nucleotides, the CDR3 is TGTGCCAGCAAGAGCGGGGACTATGGCTACACCTTC.

This chain uses TRBV19 with TRBJ1-5, with a possible D match to TRBD1 (6 bases). This CDR3 contains 18 residues. Germline lookup yields CDR1 LNHDA and CDR2 SQIVND (reference sequence). Trimming took off 6 bases at V and 6 bases at J, with 27 bases between the two ends. CDR3 coding DNA: TGTGCCAGTAGGCACCAGACAGGAGGAAACAAAGTAGGTCAGCCCCAGCATTTT. The encoded protein is CASRHQTGGNKVGQPQHF.

V and J are TRBV18 and TRBJ2-1; 7 bases are a match to TRBD1. The CDR3 spans 14 residues. V lost 2 bases and J lost 8; bases outside the gene matches: 6. From germline, CDR1 is KGHSH and CDR2 LQKENI. CDR3 residues: CASSPGPDRDEQFF. The CDR3 coding sequence is TGTGCCAGCTCACCAGGGCCCGACAGGGATGAGCAGTTCTTC.

V is TRBV11-1 and J is TRBJ2-1; tentatively, D is TRBD1 or TRBD2 (5 bases each). The germline V gene has CDR1 SGHAT and CDR2 FQDESV (reference sequence). The CDR3 spans 15 residues. V dropped 5 bases and J dropped 2 bases, with 13 bases sitting between them. The CDR3 reads CASSLGTGTYNEQFF. The CDR3 nucleotides read TGTGCCAGCAGCCTTGGGACGGGAACCTACAATGAGCAGTTCTTC.

This clone was detected only a few times. This rearrangement joins TRBV4-2 to TRBJ2-7, with 10 bases aligning to TRBD2. The CDR3 runs to 14 residues. Per germline, CDR1 LGHNA and CDR2 YNFKEQ. The ends lost 4 bases at V and 3 bases at J; junction bases unmatched: 3. DNA for the CDR3: TGTGCCAGCAGCCGCAGCGGGGGGGACTACGAGCAGTACTTC. It specifies CASSRSGGDYEQYF.

The chain links TRBV7-9 to TRBJ2-3, with D uncertain. CDR3 length equals 12 residues. Germline CDR1 and CDR2: SEHNR and FQNEAQ (reference sequence). V was pared by 1 base and J by 5 bases, with 4 bases between. The CDR3 here is CASSLVQDTQYF. The CDR3 nucleotides read TGTGCCAGCAGCTTAGTGCAAGATACGCAGTATTTT.

The genes are TRBV2 and TRBJ2-2, with a possible D match to TRBD2 (7 bases). The V and J ends lost 3 bases and 0 bases respectively, with 8 bases between them. This CDR3 spans 15 amino acids. The germline gives CDR1 SNHLY, CDR2 FYNNEI. CDR3 protein: CASSDGGPNTGELFF. DNA for the CDR3: TGTGCCAGCAGTGACGGGGGGCCGAACACCGGGGAGCTGTTTTTT.

The chain joins TRBV2 to TRBJ1-1; D remains ambiguous. The V end was cut by 6 bases, the J end by 7 bases, with 12 bases between. CDR1 and CDR2 (germline): SNHLY, FYNNEI. This CDR3 is built from 12 residues. This CDR3 is CASRTRTDEAFF. As DNA, the CDR3 is TGTGCCAGCAGGACCCGGACGGATGAAGCTTTCTTT. Variable domain in full (rest from reference TRBV2 and TRBJ1-1): EPEVTQTPSHQVTQMGQEVILRCVPISNHLYFYWYRQILGQKVEFLVSFYNNEISEKSEIFDDQFSVERPDGSNFTLKIRSTKLEDSAMYFCASRTRTDEAFFGQGTRLTVV.

The chain carries TRBV29-1 and TRBJ2-2; unclear D gene. The CDR3 extends over 12 amino acids. CDR1 is SQVTM, CDR2 ANQGSEA, per germline. Trimming removed 6 bases at V and 1 base at J, with 6 bases between. In nucleotides, the CDR3 is TGCAGCGTGTTGGAGAACACCGGGGAGCTGTTTTTT. Translating gives CSVLENTGELFF.

The J gene is TRBJ2-3, the V gene TRBV6-5; D is unresolved. This CDR3 is built from 13 residues. Germline V gene sequence: CDR1 MNHEY, CDR2 SVGAGI. Trimming shortened V by 7 bases and J by 4 bases, and 12 bases separated the two germline ends. The CDR3 sequence: CASKRIGSDTQYF. The CDR3 DNA reads as TGTGCCAGCAAAAGAATTGGGTCAGATACGCAGTATTTT.

CDR3 residues: CASSGTGGNYGYTF. CDR3 coding DNA: TGTGCCAGCAGCGGGACAGGGGGGAACTATGGCTACACCTTC. The chain employs TRBV28 and TRBJ1-2, with 11 bases fitting TRBD1. J lost 2 bases, V lost 6 bases, and 2 bases had no gene match. The CDR3 runs 14 residues. From germline, CDR1 is MDHEN and CDR2 SYDVKM.

The V call is TRBV2, the J call TRBJ2-3; D call uncertain. The CDR3 spans 13 residues. Trimming left V 6 bases short and J 8 bases short, with 15 bases between. Germline assignment: CDR1 SNHLY and CDR2 FYNNEI. The chain's CDR3 is CASRSDQLTTQYF. CDR3 sequence (DNA): TGTGCCAGCAGATCGGACCAGCTTACTACGCAGTATTTT. Full variable domain (remainder filled in from reference TRBV2 and TRBJ2-3): EPEVTQTPSHQVTQMGQEVILRCVPISNHLYFYWYRQILGQKVEFLVSFYNNEISEKSEIFDDQFSVERPDGSNFTLKIRSTKLEDSAMYFCASRSDQLTTQYFGPGTRLTVL.

V usage is TRBV29-1 and J usage is TRBJ2-1, with 13 bases identical to TRBD2. Germline CDR1 and CDR2: SQVTM and ANQGSEA. V shed 6 bases and J 5 bases; nucleotides not matched to a gene: 4. This CDR3 spans 14 amino acids. The CDR3 DNA follows: TGCAGCGTGACTAGCGGGGGGTCCAACAATGAGCAGTTCTTC. Protein product: CSVTSGGSNNEQFF.

This chain links TRBV6-6 with TRBJ2-3, with D tentatively TRBD1 (5 bases). V lost 7 bases and J lost 4, with 12 bases in between. The CDR3 extends over 13 amino acids. CDR1 and CDR2 from the germline V gene are MNHNY and SVGAGI (reference sequence). DNA of the CDR3: TGTGCCAGCAAGGCAGGGCAACCAGATACGCAGTATTTT. It is translated as CASKAGQPDTQYF.

This chain links TRBV7-8 with TRBJ1-4; 8 positions agree with TRBD1. CDR3 length equals 18 residues. The ends lost 1 base at V and 0 bases at J; junction bases unmatched: 7. Germline values: CDR1 SGHVS, CDR2 FQNEAQ. The CDR3 protein is CASSLGGDRRSTNEKLFF. CDR3 nucleotides: TGTGCCAGCAGCTTAGGGGGGGACAGGCGTTCAACTAATGAAAAACTGTTTTTT.